One and the same sample provided the 25 T cell receptor beta chains below, sequenced in a study of T cells in Graves' hyperthyroidism and ophthalmopathy. Amplified TCR beta CDR3 regions came from RNA transcripts. First-round RT-PCR of the TCR CDR3 relied on the HTBI primer set. TCRdb recomputed calls from the multiplex PCR reads with MiXCR, one row per CDR3 protein. The table shows 250,000 to 300,000 distinct CDR3 sequences, with around 19% occurring only once. The sample comprised blood. These receptors all stem from a man in his fifties with Graves' ophthalmopathy.

This clonotype was counted a few times. The chain uses TRBV29-1 and TRBJ1-1; D gene unclear. Deletions cut 8 bases from V and 1 base from J, with 14 bases between. The CDR3 runs to 13 residues. Per germline, CDR1 SQVTM and CDR2 ANQGSEA. CDR3 sequence reads: CSLLLVGNTEAFF. CDR3 nucleotide sequence: TGCAGCCTTCTCCTCGTGGGGAACACTGAAGCTTTCTTT.

Regarding this clonotype: This may be a read error: a much more frequent sequence differs by one nucleotide. The chain's CDR3 is CSPSGSNSYEQYF. CDR3 in DNA: TGCAGTCCCTCAGGGTCGAACTCCTACGAGCAGTACTTC. This chain uses TRBV20-1 with TRBJ2-7; a weak D match, TRBD1 (5 bases). Germline V gene sequence: CDR1 DFQATT, CDR2 SNEGSKA (reference sequence). The CDR3 is 13 residues long. V lost 8 bases to trimming and J lost 0 bases, with 14 bases between them.

V is TRBV9 and J is TRBJ2-1; 12 bases are shared with TRBD2. The ends lost 4 bases at V and 2 bases at J; junction bases unmatched: 10. This CDR3 has 18 amino acids. From germline, CDR1 is SGDLS and CDR2 YYNGEE. The CDR3 loop reads CASSISSGRASPYNEQFF. The CDR3 nucleotides read TGTGCCAGCAGCATCTCTAGCGGGAGGGCGTCTCCCTACAATGAGCAGTTCTTC.

V gene TRBV6-1 combines with J gene TRBJ2-1, with unresolved D. The CDR3 totals 13 residues. V was clipped by 3 bases and J by 5 bases, with 8 bases between them. The germline V gene has CDR1 MNHNS and CDR2 SASEGT. Here the CDR3 reads CASSDTRNNEQFF. The CDR3 DNA reads as TGTGCCAGCAGTGATACCAGGAACAATGAGCAGTTCTTC.

This clonotype was seen ten or more times. V and J are TRBV28 and TRBJ2-7, with a tentative D call TRBD2 (5 bases). Germline V CDR1 and CDR2: MDHEN, SYDVKM. This CDR3 is built from 15 residues. Trimming cost V 5 bases and J 0 bases, with 14 bases left between them. CDR3 DNA sequence: TGTGCCAGCAGTGCCCCCGGGGTGGGCTCCTACGAGCAGTACTTC. This sequence encodes CASSAPGVGSYEQYF.

This clonotype was detected many times. The rearrangement uses TRBV2 and TRBJ2-3; unclear D gene. In germline, CDR1 is SNHLY, CDR2 FYNNEI. The CDR3 is 15 residues long. Trimming cost V 1 base and J 0 bases, with 8 bases left between them. The CDR3 spells CASSEGGTSTDTQYF. The DNA for the CDR3 is TGTGCCAGCAGTGAAGGAGGAACTAGCACAGATACGCAGTATTTT.

This clonotype was observed many times. The chain links TRBV9 to TRBJ1-3, with TRBD1 identical over 7 bases. The CDR3 extends over 17 amino acids. Germline V gene lookup returns CDR1 SGDLS and CDR2 YYNGEE. Losses at the gene ends were 2 bases for V and 0 bases for J; bases not matched to a gene: 8. CDR3 in DNA: TGTGCCAGCAGCGTCCTTGGGGACAGAAGCTCTGGAAACACCATATATTTT. Its translation: CASSVLGDRSSGNTIYF.

The J gene is TRBJ2-5, the V gene TRBV5-1, with 10 bases that match TRBD1. The germline V gene encodes CDR1 SGHRS and CDR2 YFSETQ. V lost 4 bases to trimming and J lost 3 bases; unmatched junction nucleotides: 9. The CDR3 consists of 16 residues. The CDR3 spells CASSQAAGTGEETQYF. CDR3 DNA: TGCGCCAGCAGCCAGGCTGCCGGGACAGGGGAAGAGACCCAGTACTTC. The whole variable domain, filled in from reference TRBV5-1 and TRBJ2-5, reads KAGVTQTPRYLIKTRGQQVTLSCSPISGHRSVSWYQQTPGQGLQFLFEYFSETQRNKGNFPGRFSGRQFSNSRSEMNVSTLELGDSALYLCASSQAAGTGEETQYFGPGTRLLVL.

Only a few counts were recorded for this clonotype. The chain joins TRBV27 to TRBJ1-1, with TRBD1 matching over 7 bases. The CDR3 contains 16 residues. Germline assignment: CDR1 MNHEY and CDR2 SMNVEV (reference sequence). V was pared by 5 bases and J by 0 bases, with 9 bases of the junction left unmatched. The CDR3 DNA follows: TGTGCCAGCAGTCCAAGGGACAGATCCATGAACACTGAAGCTTTCTTT. This codes for CASSPRDRSMNTEAFF.

This clonotype occurred many times. The gene calls are TRBV3-1 and TRBJ2-3, with D hard to call. The ends were cut back, 3 bases at V and 5 bases at J, with 6 bases in the middle. Germline V gene data show CDR1 as LGHDT and CDR2 as YNNKEL (reference sequence). CDR3 size: 12 residues. CDR3 sequence reads: CASSQRRDTQYF. The CDR3 DNA sequence: TGTGCCAGCAGCCAGCGAAGAGATACGCAGTATTTT.

The chain recombines TRBV5-1 with TRBJ2-6; D possibly corresponds to TRBD2 (5 bases). CDR1 is SGHRS and CDR2 is YFSETQ in the germline V gene. The CDR3 spans 16 residues. Between the trimmed V and J ends, which lost 0 bases and 2 bases, there was a span of 9 bases. The CDR3 DNA is TGCGCCAGCAGCTTGGCCGCGGGTACTGGGGCCAACGTCCTGACTTTC. Translating gives CASSLAAGTGANVLTF.

This clonotype has just one count. The gene calls are TRBV15 and TRBJ2-5, with 14 bases identical to TRBD2. Germline CDR1 LNHNV, CDR2 YYDKDF (reference sequence). This CDR3 is 17 amino acids long. The J segment lost 5 bases and the V segment lost 0 bases, leaving 5 bases of the junction unmatched. CDR3 amino acids: CATSRDGLAGGGETQYF. CDR3 bases: TGTGCCACCAGCAGAGATGGACTAGCGGGAGGAGGGGAGACCCAGTACTTC.

This clonotype was counted at least ten times. V gene TRBV28 combines with J gene TRBJ1-2; 9 bases align to TRBD1. Trimming took 6 bases from V and 8 from J; bases not matched to a gene: 7. The germline gives CDR1 MDHEN, CDR2 SYDVKM. This CDR3 is built from 13 residues. This CDR3 is CASSLQGARGYTF. The DNA of the CDR3 is TGTGCCAGCAGCCTACAGGGGGCTCGGGGCTACACCTTC.

This clonotype was recorded a few times. The chain uses TRBV9 and TRBJ2-1; the match to TRBD2 covers 13 bases. CDR1 is SGDLS, CDR2 YYNGEE, per germline. With 3 bases clipped from V and 4 bases from J, the junction kept 13 bases outside the gene matches. This CDR3 is 19 amino acids long. The CDR3 spells CASSDTSGRAPTIYNEQFF. CDR3 DNA: TGTGCCAGCAGCGACACTAGCGGGAGGGCCCCCACGATTTACAATGAGCAGTTCTTC.

This clonotype has ten or more counts. This chain uses TRBV3-1 with TRBJ2-5; D perhaps matches TRBD2 (5 bases). This CDR3 contains 15 residues. The germline gives CDR1 LGHDT, CDR2 YNNKEL (reference sequence). Trimming stripped 1 base from V and 2 bases from J, with 11 bases between. The CDR3, as DNA: TGTGCCAGCAGCCAAGCCTCAACTAGTCAAGAGACCCAGTACTTC. Translated, it gives CASSQASTSQETQYF.

The chain joins TRBV13 to TRBJ2-3; 8 bases agree with TRBD1. This CDR3 has 15 amino acids. The ends lost 5 bases at V and 2 bases at J; junction bases unmatched: 6. Germline-derived CDR1 and CDR2 are PRHDT and FYEKMQ (reference sequence). The CDR3 here is CASSTGQASTDTQYF. The CDR3 DNA is TGTGCCAGCAGCACGGGACAGGCCTCCACAGATACGCAGTATTTT.

The chain employs TRBV6-5 and TRBJ2-7; tentative D call: TRBD1 (5 bases). The germline V and J ends were trimmed by 2 bases and 4 bases, with 18 bases remaining between them. The CDR3 is 16 amino acids. Looked up from germline, CDR1 is MNHEY and CDR2 is SVGAGI. This CDR3 is CASSYGTGGSQYEQYF. DNA of the CDR3: TGTGCCAGCAGTTACGGCACAGGCGGCTCCCAGTACGAGCAGTACTTC.

This clonotype was observed at least ten times. The chain links TRBV3-1 to TRBJ2-7, with 8 bases aligning to TRBD2. The CDR3 extends over 15 amino acids. J lost 6 bases, V lost 4 bases, and 11 bases had no gene match. Germline lookup yields CDR1 LGHDT and CDR2 YNNKEL (reference sequence). The CDR3 is CASSLSWTGRGEQYF. As DNA, the CDR3 is TGTGCCAGCAGCCTTAGCTGGACCGGGAGGGGCGAGCAGTACTTC.

In this sample, this clonotype turned up many times. Here the CDR3 DNA reads TGTGCCACCAGCACCACGGTCCGGGGCTCGGGGCCCCAGCATTTT. Amino acid sequence: CATSTTVRGSGPQHF. V is TRBV15 and J is TRBJ1-5; D perhaps matches TRBD1 (5 bases). Trimming left V 4 bases short and J 9 bases short, with 19 bases between. Germline V gene lookup returns CDR1 LNHNV and CDR2 YYDKDF (reference sequence). The CDR3 consists of 15 residues. The variable domain in full, completed from reference TRBV15 and TRBJ1-5, reads DAMVIQNPRYQVTQFGKPVTLSCSQTLNHNVMYWYQQKSSQAPKLLFHYYDKDFNNEADTPDNFQSRRPNTSFCFLDIRSPGLGDTAMYLCATSTTVRGSGPQHFGDGTRLSIL.

This clonotype was seen a few times. V is TRBV27 and J is TRBJ2-1, with TRBD2 identical over 12 bases. This CDR3 has 15 residues. Germline CDR1 is MNHEY and CDR2 is SMNVEV (reference sequence). J was trimmed by 6 bases and V by 6 bases; bases with no gene match: 6. CDR3 residues: CASSRPSGRANEQFF. Here the CDR3 DNA reads TGTGCCAGCAGCCGACCTAGCGGGAGGGCCAATGAGCAGTTCTTC.

The J gene is TRBJ2-5, the V gene TRBV5-4; 9 bases fit TRBD1. CDR1 is SGHNT and CDR2 is YYREEE in the germline V gene (reference sequence). V shed 0 bases and J 1 base; nucleotides not matched to a gene: 7. The CDR3 length is 17 residues. The CDR3 DNA is TGTGCCAGCAGCTTGGCGACGAGGACAGGGGCCCAAGAGACCCAGTACTTC. Encoded protein: CASSLATRTGAQETQYF.

This clonotype was seen many times. Written as DNA, the CDR3 is TGTGCCAGCAGTCCCACCATTCCGGGCTCTGGAAACACCATATATTTT. Its protein is CASSPTIPGSGNTIYF. The gene calls are TRBV6-1 and TRBJ1-3; D not resolved. Trimming stripped 5 bases from V and 0 bases from J, with 14 bases between. This CDR3 is 16 amino acids long. Per the germline V gene, CDR1 is MNHNS and CDR2 is SASEGT.

The chain's CDR3 is CSAIGPGINEQFF. In nucleotides, the CDR3 is TGCAGTGCTATCGGCCCCGGAATCAATGAGCAGTTCTTC. The genes are TRBV20-1 and TRBJ2-1; D is unclear. V was clipped by 4 bases and J by 6 bases, with 13 bases between them. This CDR3 is built from 13 residues. CDR1 and CDR2 from the germline V gene are DFQATT and SNEGSKA (reference sequence).

The rearrangement joins TRBV20-1 to TRBJ2-2, with 8 nucleotides matching TRBD1. The V segment lost 3 bases and the J segment 8 bases; nucleotides outside the gene matches: 8. The CDR3 length is 14 residues. Per the germline V gene, CDR1 is DFQATT and CDR2 is SNEGSKA (reference sequence). The CDR3 loop is CSASSRGLAGELFF. CDR3 DNA sequence: TGCAGTGCTAGCTCCAGGGGGCTGGCGGGGGAGCTGTTTTTT.

V usage is TRBV29-1 and J usage is TRBJ2-5; no definite D call. V lost 4 bases and J 2 bases, leaving 8 bases between the germline ends. The CDR3 covers 12 residues. CDR1 is SQVTM and CDR2 is ANQGSEA in the germline V gene. In DNA, the CDR3 is TGCAGCGTTGGGGTAGGGCAAGAGACCCAGTACTTC. This sequence encodes CSVGVGQETQYF.